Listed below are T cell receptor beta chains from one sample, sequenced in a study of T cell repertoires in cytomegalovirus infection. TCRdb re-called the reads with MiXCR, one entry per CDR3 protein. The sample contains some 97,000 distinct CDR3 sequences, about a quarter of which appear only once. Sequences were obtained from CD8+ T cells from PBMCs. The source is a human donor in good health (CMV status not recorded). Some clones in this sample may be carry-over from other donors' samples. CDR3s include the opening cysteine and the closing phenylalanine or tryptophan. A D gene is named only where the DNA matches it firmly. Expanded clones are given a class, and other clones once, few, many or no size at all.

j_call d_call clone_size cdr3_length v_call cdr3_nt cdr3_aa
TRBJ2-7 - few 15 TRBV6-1 TGTGCCAGCAGTCATCTCCAGGCAGGGGCGGACGAGCAGTACTTC CASSHLQAGADEQYF
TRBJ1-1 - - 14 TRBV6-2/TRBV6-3 TGTGCCAGCAGGACCGAAGAGCTGAACACTGAAGCTTTCTTT CASRTEELNTEAFF
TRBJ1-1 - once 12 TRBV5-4 TGTGCCAGCAGCTCCCTAGCGAATGAAGCTTTCTTT CASSSLANEAFF
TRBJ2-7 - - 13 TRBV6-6 TGTGCCAGCAGTTACCCCGCTACCTACGAGCAGTACTTC CASSYPATYEQYF
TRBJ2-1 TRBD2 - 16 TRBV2 TGTGCCAGCAGCGACGGGACTAGCGGGGCCTACAATGAGCAGTTCTTC CASSDGTSGAYNEQFF
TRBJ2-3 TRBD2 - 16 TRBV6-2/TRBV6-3 TGTGCCAGCAGTTACAGGACTAGCGGAACCACAGATACGCAGTATTTT CASSYRTSGTTDTQYF
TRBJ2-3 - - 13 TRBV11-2 TGTGCCAGCAGCTTGGGGGGCCTTGATACGCAGTATTTT CASSLGGLDTQYF
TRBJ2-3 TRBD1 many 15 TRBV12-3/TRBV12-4 TGTGCCAGCAGTCCTGGACAGGGAAGCACAGATACGCAGTATTTT CASSPGQGSTDTQYF
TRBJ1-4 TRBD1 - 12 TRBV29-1 TGCAGCGTGCGGACAGGTGGTCAAAAACTGTTTTTT CSVRTGGQKLFF
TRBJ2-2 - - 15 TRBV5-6 TGTGCCAGCAGCTTGGCCATTGATCCCGCCGGGGAGCTGTTTTTT CASSLAIDPAGELFF
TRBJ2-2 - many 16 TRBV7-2 TGTGCCAGCAGCCGACAGGCGGGACCATCCACCGGGGAGCTGTTTTTT CASSRQAGPSTGELFF
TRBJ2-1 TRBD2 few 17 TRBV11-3 TGTGCCAGCAGCTCCCCGACTAGCGGGGGGACCAACAATGAGCAGTTCTTC CASSSPTSGGTNNEQFF
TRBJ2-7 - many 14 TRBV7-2 TGTGCCAGCAGCTTACCGGGGACCTTTTACGAGCAGTACTTC CASSLPGTFYEQYF
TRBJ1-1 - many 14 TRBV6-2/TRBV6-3 TGTGCCAGCAGTTACAGTGGGGGGATCACTGAAGCTTTCTTT CASSYSGGITEAFF
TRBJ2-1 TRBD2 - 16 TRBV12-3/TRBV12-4 TGTGCCAGCAGCCTTGGGGCTAGCGGGAGGGTAGGTGAGCAGTTCTTC CASSLGASGRVGEQFF
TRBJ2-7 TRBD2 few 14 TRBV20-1 TGCAGTGCTAGAGCTAGGACTAGCGGCTACGAGCAGTACTTC CSARARTSGYEQYF
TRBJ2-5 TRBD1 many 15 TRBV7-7 TGTGCCAGCAGCTCGTCCCGGGACAGGGGCGAGACCCAGTACTTC CASSSSRDRGETQYF
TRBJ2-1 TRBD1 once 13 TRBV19 TGTGCCAGTAGTGTGGGGACAGACAATGAGCAGTTCTTC CASSVGTDNEQFF
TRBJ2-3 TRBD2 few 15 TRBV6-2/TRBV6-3 TGTGCCAGCAATCGTCTAGCGGAGTGGTATGATACGCAGTATTTT CASNRLAEWYDTQYF
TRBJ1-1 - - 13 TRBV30 TGTGCCTGGAGTGTAGGAGTGAACACTGAAGCTTTCTTT CAWSVGVNTEAFF
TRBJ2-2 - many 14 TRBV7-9 TGTGCCAGCGTCCCTAGTACGAACACCGGGGAGCTGTTTTTT CASVPSTNTGELFF
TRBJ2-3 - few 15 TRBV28 TGTGCCAGCAGTTTATTATCAGGGTTGGGAGATACGCAGTATTTT CASSLLSGLGDTQYF
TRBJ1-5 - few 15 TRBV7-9 TGTGCCAGCAGCCCCCCGGGGGTAGGGGTTCAGCCCCAGCATTTT CASSPPGVGVQPQHF